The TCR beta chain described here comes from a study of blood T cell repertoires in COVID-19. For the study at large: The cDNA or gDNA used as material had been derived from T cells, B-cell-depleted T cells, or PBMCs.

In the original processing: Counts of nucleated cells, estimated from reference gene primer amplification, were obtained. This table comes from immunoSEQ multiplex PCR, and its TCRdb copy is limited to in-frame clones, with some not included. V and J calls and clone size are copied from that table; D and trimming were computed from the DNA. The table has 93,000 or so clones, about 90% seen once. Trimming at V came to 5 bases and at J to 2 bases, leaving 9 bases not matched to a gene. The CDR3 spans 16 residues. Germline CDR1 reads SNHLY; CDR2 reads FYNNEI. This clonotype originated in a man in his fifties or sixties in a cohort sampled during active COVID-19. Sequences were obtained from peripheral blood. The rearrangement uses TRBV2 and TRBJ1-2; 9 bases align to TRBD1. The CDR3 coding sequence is TGTGCCAGCAGTCTCCTGGGGACAGGGCTAAACTATGGCTACACCTTC. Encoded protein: CASSLLGTGLNYGYTF. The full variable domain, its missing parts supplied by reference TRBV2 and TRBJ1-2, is EPEVTQTPSHQVTQMGQEVILRCVPISNHLYFYWYRQILGQKVEFLVSFYNNEISEKSEIFDDQFSVERPDGSNFTLKIRSTKLEDSAMYFCASSLLGTGLNYGYTFGSGTRLTVV.